This is a list of T cell receptor beta chains from one sample in a study of T cell responses to AZD1222 COVID-19 vaccine. Sequenced by immunoSEQ multiplex PCR; TCRdb stores in-frame clones only, minus some. The sample yields fewer than 130,000 clones, less than 95% seen once. The sequencing used peripheral blood, collected 28 days after the second AZD1222 dose. The source is an adult who received the AZD1222 COVID-19 vaccine. Both conserved end residues are part of each CDR3. Each record gives: J gene, D gene, V gene, CDR3 protein, CDR3 DNA. The D gene is left open where the match is weak.

TRBJ1-1,-,TRBV2,CASSERQRAFF,TGTGCCAGCAGTGAGAGGCAGCGAGCTTTCTTT
TRBJ2-7,-,TRBV7-8,CASSFTRDLSYEQYF,TGTGCCAGCAGCTTTACCAGGGACTTGTCCTACGAGCAGTACTTC
TRBJ1-2,TRBD1,TRBV28,CASSLYGTGKGYTF,TGTGCCAGCAGTCTCTACGGGACAGGGAAAGGCTACACCTTC
TRBJ2-5,-,TRBV18,CASSPLGTAPAGETQYF,TGTGCCAGCTCACCCCTAGGGACTGCACCCGCGGGGGAGACCCAGTACTTC
TRBJ1-1,TRBD1,TRBV3-1/TRBV3-2,CASSQAWDSTEAFF,TGTGCCAGCAGCCAAGCATGGGACAGCACAGAAGCTTTCTTT
TRBJ1-2,-,TRBV27,CASRDHRAGAYGYTF,TGTGCCAGCAGAGACCACCGTGCGGGGGCGTATGGCTACACCTTC
TRBJ1-5,-,TRBV6-6,CASSLNSNQPQHF,TGTGCCAGCAGCCTCAATAGCAATCAGCCCCAGCATTTT
TRBJ1-1,-,TRBV5-1,CASSLQSPSVTEAFF,TGCGCCAGCAGCCTACAGTCCCCGTCGGTCACTGAAGCTTTCTTT
TRBJ1-2,TRBD1,TRBV30,CAWSVAGGYGYTF,TGTGCCTGGAGTGTGGCAGGGGGCTATGGCTACACCTTC
TRBJ2-5,-,TRBV29-1,CSVTQETQYF,TGCAGCGTTACTCAAGAGACCCAGTACTTC
TRBJ1-1,-,TRBV10-1,CASKTRTFVGKWTTEAFF,TGCGCCAGCAAGACCCGGACGTTCGTAGGTAAATGGACCACTGAAGCTTTCTTT
TRBJ1-2,-,TRBV5-1,CASRGDGYTF,TGCGCCAGCAGGGGAGATGGCTACACCTTC
TRBJ1-5,-,TRBV7-2,CASSLSVNQPQHF,TGTGCCAGCAGCTTAAGCGTCAATCAGCCCCAGCATTTT
TRBJ2-3,-,TRBV12-3/TRBV12-4,CASSPWSDTQYF,TGTGCCAGCAGTCCTTGGTCCGATACGCAGTATTTT
TRBJ2-5,-,TRBV30,CAWSLGAEKETQYF,TGTGCCTGGAGCCTGGGGGCAGAAAAAGAGACCCAGTACTTC
TRBJ2-1,-,TRBV4-1,CASSQDFSGGVGHYNEQFF,TGCGCCAGCAGCCAAGATTTCAGCGGAGGGGTAGGGCACTACAATGAGCAGTTCTTC
TRBJ2-7,-,TRBV5-6,CASSSGLSYEQYF,TGTGCCAGCAGCTCGGGACTCTCCTACGAGCAGTACTTC
TRBJ1-2,-,TRBV6-1,CASSLLRPEGYTF,TGTGCCAGCTCCTTACTGAGGCCGGAGGGCTACACCTTC